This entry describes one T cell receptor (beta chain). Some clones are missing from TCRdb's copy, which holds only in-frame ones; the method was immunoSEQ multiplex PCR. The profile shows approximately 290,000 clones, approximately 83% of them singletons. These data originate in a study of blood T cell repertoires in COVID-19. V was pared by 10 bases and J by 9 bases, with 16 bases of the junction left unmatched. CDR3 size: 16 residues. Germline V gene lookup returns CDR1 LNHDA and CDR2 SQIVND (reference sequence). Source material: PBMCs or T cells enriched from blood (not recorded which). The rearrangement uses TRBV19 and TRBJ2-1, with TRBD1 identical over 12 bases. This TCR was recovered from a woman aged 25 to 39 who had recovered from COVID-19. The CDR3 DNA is TGTGCCACCCCCCGGGGACAGGGGGCGCGTCCGGGTGAGCAGTTCTTC. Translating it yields CATPRGQGARPGEQFF.